Listed below are T cell receptor beta chains from one sample, sequenced in a study of cytomegalovirus exposure and HLA in healthy donors. Repertoires were generated with immunoSEQ multiplex PCR, while TCRdb's copy carries only in-frame clones and drops some. This sample's table has roughly 110,000 clones. Sequenced input: PBMCs. All receptors derive from a man aged 40-50 years in good health and CMV-seropositive. CDR3s include the opening cysteine and the closing phenylalanine or tryptophan. The D gene is left open where the match is weak. Expanded clones get a size class; other rows say once, few or many, or leave the size out.

CDR3 protein: CASSVQGVGTEAFF
CDR3 DNA: TGTGCCAGCAGTGTTCAGGGGGTAGGCACTGAAGCTTTCTTT
J gene: TRBJ1-1
D gene: TRBD1
clone size: .
V gene: TRBV6-1

CDR3 protein: CASSLWTSGIRSSYNEQFF
CDR3 DNA: TGTGCCAGCTCACTCTGGACTAGCGGGATTCGGAGTTCCTACAATGAGCAGTTCTTC
J gene: TRBJ2-1
D gene: TRBD2
clone size: .
V gene: TRBV18

CDR3 protein: CASSPEGYYEQYF
CDR3 DNA: TGTGCCAGCAGCCCGGAGGGCTACTACGAGCAGTACTTC
J gene: TRBJ2-7
D gene: .
clone size: .
V gene: TRBV7-9

CDR3 protein: CASRPSLAGTYEQYF
CDR3 DNA: TGTGCCAGCAGGCCTTCGCTAGCGGGAACCTACGAGCAGTACTTC
J gene: TRBJ2-7
D gene: TRBD2
clone size: .
V gene: TRBV28

CDR3 protein: CASSLGLAGFEQYF
CDR3 DNA: TGTGCCAGCAGCCTCGGACTAGCGGGATTCGAGCAGTACTTC
J gene: TRBJ2-7
D gene: TRBD2
clone size: .
V gene: TRBV11-1

CDR3 protein: CASRTGGDNVFGSYEQYF
CDR3 DNA: TGTGCCAGCAGGACCGGGGGAGACAACGTCTTCGGTTCCTACGAGCAGTACTTC
J gene: TRBJ2-7
D gene: .
clone size: .
V gene: TRBV28

CDR3 protein: CASSLREASTGELFF
CDR3 DNA: TGTGCCAGCAGCTTACGGGAGGCGAGTACCGGGGAGCTGTTTTTT
J gene: TRBJ2-2
D gene: TRBD2
clone size: .
V gene: TRBV11-2

CDR3 protein: CASRPPELMRVYSNQPQHF
CDR3 DNA: TGTGCCAGCAGGCCCCCGGAGCTTATGCGAGTCTATAGCAATCAGCCCCAGCATTTT
J gene: TRBJ1-5
D gene: .
clone size: .
V gene: TRBV6-4

CDR3 protein: CASSQEQGTRTDTQYF
CDR3 DNA: TGTGCCAGCAGCCAAGAACAGGGAACACGCACAGATACGCAGTATTTT
J gene: TRBJ2-3
D gene: .
clone size: .
V gene: TRBV14

CDR3 protein: CASSFGRGPSYEQYF
CDR3 DNA: TGTGCCAGCAGTTTCGGCAGGGGGCCCTCCTACGAGCAGTACTTC
J gene: TRBJ2-7
D gene: TRBD1
clone size: .
V gene: TRBV28

CDR3 protein: CASSDSSNEQFF
CDR3 DNA: TGTGCCAGCAGTGATTCCAGCAATGAGCAGTTCTTC
J gene: TRBJ2-1
D gene: .
clone size: large
V gene: TRBV25-1

CDR3 protein: CSARETYEQYF
CDR3 DNA: TGCAGTGCTAGGGAGACCTACGAGCAGTACTTC
J gene: TRBJ2-7
D gene: .
clone size: .
V gene: TRBV20-1

CDR3 protein: CASSLGESGRALETQYF
CDR3 DNA: TGTGCCAGCAGCTTAGGCGAAAGCGGGAGGGCCCTGGAGACCCAGTACTTC
J gene: TRBJ2-5
D gene: TRBD2
clone size: .
V gene: TRBV7-8

CDR3 protein: CASSLPRGAYTEAFF
CDR3 DNA: TGTGCCAGCAGCTTGCCCCGGGGGGCGTACACTGAAGCTTTCTTT
J gene: TRBJ1-1
D gene: .
clone size: .
V gene: TRBV5-4

CDR3 protein: CASSSTSGGSYEQYF
CDR3 DNA: TGCGCCAGCAGCTCGACTAGCGGGGGCTCCTACGAGCAGTACTTC
J gene: TRBJ2-7
D gene: TRBD2
clone size: .
V gene: TRBV5-1

CDR3 protein: CASSLNTNTGELFF
CDR3 DNA: TGTGCCAGCAGCTTGAACACAAACACCGGGGAGCTGTTTTTT
J gene: TRBJ2-2
D gene: .
clone size: .
V gene: TRBV5-4

CDR3 protein: CASSTERERGNTIYF
CDR3 DNA: TGTGCCAGCAGCACCGAGAGGGAGCGTGGAAACACCATATATTTT
J gene: TRBJ1-3
D gene: .
clone size: .
V gene: TRBV7-3

CDR3 protein: CASSSDDRREKLFF
CDR3 DNA: TGTGCCAGCAGCTCGGACGACCGGAGGGAAAAACTGTTTTTT
J gene: TRBJ1-4
D gene: .
clone size: .
V gene: TRBV5-6

CDR3 protein: CASSLVGVNEQFF
CDR3 DNA: TGTGCCAGCAGCTTAGTAGGGGTCAATGAGCAGTTCTTC
J gene: TRBJ2-1
D gene: .
clone size: .
V gene: TRBV7-9

CDR3 protein: CASSLVAGEPDTQYF
CDR3 DNA: TGCGCCAGCAGCTTGGTGGCAGGGGAACCAGATACGCAGTATTTT
J gene: TRBJ2-3
D gene: .
clone size: .
V gene: TRBV5-1

CDR3 protein: CASSEGQGRNYGYTF
CDR3 DNA: TGTGCCAGCAGTGAGGGACAGGGAAGAAACTATGGCTACACCTTC
J gene: TRBJ1-2
D gene: TRBD1
clone size: .
V gene: TRBV25-1

CDR3 protein: CASTGEYSNQPQHF
CDR3 DNA: TGTGCCTCGACAGGGGAATATAGCAATCAGCCCCAGCATTTT
J gene: TRBJ1-5
D gene: TRBD1
clone size: .
V gene: TRBV2

CDR3 protein: CASSEGQGYYEQYF
CDR3 DNA: TGTGCCAGCAGCGAGGGACAGGGATACTACGAGCAGTACTTC
J gene: TRBJ2-7
D gene: TRBD1
clone size: .
V gene: TRBV9

CDR3 protein: CASSQEGGGRAHLNTQYF
CDR3 DNA: TGCGCCAGCAGCCAAGAAGGGGGTGGGAGGGCCCATCTTAATACGCAGTATTTT
J gene: TRBJ2-3
D gene: .
clone size: .
V gene: TRBV4-3

CDR3 protein: CASSSTGGYEQYF
CDR3 DNA: TGCGCCAGCAGCTCGACAGGGGGTTACGAGCAGTACTTC
J gene: TRBJ2-7
D gene: TRBD1
clone size: .
V gene: TRBV5-1

CDR3 protein: CASSKGQVINYGYTF
CDR3 DNA: TGTGCCAGTAGCAAGGGACAGGTTATTAACTATGGCTACACCTTC
J gene: TRBJ1-2
D gene: TRBD1
clone size: .
V gene: TRBV2

CDR3 protein: CASSQAPGQRSLYGYTF
CDR3 DNA: TGTGCCAGCAGCCAAGCACCGGGACAGCGATCCCTTTATGGCTACACCTTC
J gene: TRBJ1-2
D gene: TRBD1
clone size: .
V gene: TRBV14

CDR3 protein: CASSQPGLAGGRTDTQYF
CDR3 DNA: TGTGCCAGCAGCCAACCGGGACTAGCGGGAGGACGCACAGATACGCAGTATTTT
J gene: TRBJ2-3
D gene: TRBD2
clone size: .
V gene: TRBV14

CDR3 protein: CASSQGLAGGLGKNIQYF
CDR3 DNA: TGTGCCAGCAGCCAAGGGCTAGCGGGAGGGCTAGGCAAAAACATTCAGTACTTC
J gene: TRBJ2-4
D gene: TRBD2
clone size: .
V gene: TRBV4-2

CDR3 protein: CASSLDRGPNQPQHF
CDR3 DNA: TGTGCCAGCAGCTTGGACAGGGGGCCCAATCAGCCCCAGCATTTT
J gene: TRBJ1-5
D gene: TRBD1
clone size: .
V gene: TRBV5-8

CDR3 protein: CASSPNSITSYNEQFF
CDR3 DNA: TGTGCCAGCAGCCCCAATTCTATTACCTCCTACAATGAGCAGTTCTTC
J gene: TRBJ2-1
D gene: .
clone size: .
V gene: TRBV9

CDR3 protein: CASSYGQGSEQYF
CDR3 DNA: TGTGCCAGCAGCTACGGACAGGGCAGCGAGCAGTACTTC
J gene: TRBJ2-7
D gene: TRBD1
clone size: .
V gene: TRBV5-6

CDR3 protein: CASSYGNRGERSPLHF
CDR3 DNA: TGTGCCAGCAGCTACGGGAACAGGGGAGAAAGGTCACCCCTCCACTTT
J gene: TRBJ1-6
D gene: TRBD1
clone size: .
V gene: TRBV5-6

CDR3 protein: CASSVLGLAVYNEQFF
CDR3 DNA: TGTGCCAGCAGTGTTTTGGGGCTAGCGGTCTACAATGAGCAGTTCTTC
J gene: TRBJ2-1
D gene: TRBD2
clone size: .
V gene: TRBV2

CDR3 protein: CSVEGTGELYGYTF
CDR3 DNA: TGCAGCGTTGAAGGGACAGGGGAACTCTATGGCTACACCTTC
J gene: TRBJ1-2
D gene: TRBD1
clone size: .
V gene: TRBV29-1

CDR3 protein: CASSPPGAGYGELFF
CDR3 DNA: TGTGCCAGCAGTCCCCCGGGAGCCGGGTACGGGGAGCTGTTTTTT
J gene: TRBJ2-2
D gene: .
clone size: .
V gene: TRBV28

CDR3 protein: CAISESGGPYEQYF
CDR3 DNA: TGTGCCATCAGTGAGTCCGGGGGGCCGTACGAGCAGTACTTC
J gene: TRBJ2-7
D gene: .
clone size: .
V gene: TRBV10-3

CDR3 protein: CASIPGTYGGYTF
CDR3 DNA: TGTGCCAGCATCCCAGGGACTTACGGAGGCTACACCTTC
J gene: TRBJ1-2
D gene: .
clone size: .
V gene: TRBV28

CDR3 protein: CASSQEDRGQVTEAFF
CDR3 DNA: TGCGCCAGCAGCCAAGAGGACAGGGGGCAAGTCACTGAAGCTTTCTTT
J gene: TRBJ1-1
D gene: TRBD1
clone size: .
V gene: TRBV4-1

CDR3 protein: CASSSHRDRGLTGELFF
CDR3 DNA: TGTGCCAGCAGCTCACACCGGGACAGGGGGCTAACCGGGGAGCTGTTTTTT
J gene: TRBJ2-2
D gene: TRBD1
clone size: .
V gene: TRBV11-3

CDR3 protein: CASSSSPGQGREPQHF
CDR3 DNA: TGTGCCAGCAGTTCCTCCCCGGGACAGGGGAGAGAGCCCCAGCATTTT
J gene: TRBJ1-5
D gene: TRBD1
clone size: .
V gene: TRBV28

CDR3 protein: CASTSRILGGVAFF
CDR3 DNA: TGTGCCAGCACCAGCCGAATTTTAGGGGGTGTAGCTTTCTTT
J gene: TRBJ1-1
D gene: .
clone size: .
V gene: TRBV28

CDR3 protein: CASSRTSVIIAQYF
CDR3 DNA: TGTGCCAGCAGTCGGACTAGTGTCATTATTGCGCAGTACTTC
J gene: TRBJ2-7
D gene: TRBD2
clone size: .
V gene: TRBV6-5

CDR3 protein: CSTYGQGPYEQYF
CDR3 DNA: TGCAGCACCTATGGACAGGGCCCCTACGAGCAGTACTTC
J gene: TRBJ2-7
D gene: TRBD1
clone size: .
V gene: TRBV29-1

CDR3 protein: CASSPRQGSTGELFF
CDR3 DNA: TGTGCCAGCTCACCACGGCAGGGAAGCACCGGGGAGCTGTTTTTT
J gene: TRBJ2-2
D gene: .
clone size: .
V gene: TRBV18

CDR3 protein: CASSIGTVQPQHF
CDR3 DNA: TGTGCCAGTAGTATTGGAACAGTTCAGCCCCAGCATTTT
J gene: TRBJ1-5
D gene: .
clone size: .
V gene: TRBV19

CDR3 protein: CASTPGGTGTLQFF
CDR3 DNA: TGTGCCAGCACCCCCGGGGGGACCGGGACGCTGCAGTTCTTC
J gene: TRBJ2-1
D gene: TRBD2
clone size: .
V gene: TRBV27

CDR3 protein: CASSDRGYEQYF
CDR3 DNA: TGCGCCAGCAGCGACAGGGGCTACGAGCAGTACTTC
J gene: TRBJ2-7
D gene: TRBD1
clone size: .
V gene: TRBV4-1